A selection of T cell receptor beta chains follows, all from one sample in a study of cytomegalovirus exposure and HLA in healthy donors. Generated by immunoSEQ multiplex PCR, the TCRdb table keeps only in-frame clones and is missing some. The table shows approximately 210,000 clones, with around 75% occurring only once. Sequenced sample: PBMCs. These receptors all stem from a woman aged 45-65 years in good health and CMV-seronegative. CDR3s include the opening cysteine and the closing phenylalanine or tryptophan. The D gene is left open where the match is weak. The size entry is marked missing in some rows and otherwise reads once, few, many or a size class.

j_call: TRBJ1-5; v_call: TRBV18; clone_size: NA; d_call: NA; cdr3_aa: CASSLLDSLPPQHF; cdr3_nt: TGTGCCAGCTCACTTCTCGACAGCCTCCCGCCCCAGCATTTT
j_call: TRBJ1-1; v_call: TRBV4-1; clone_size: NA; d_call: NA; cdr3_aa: CASSQGDWGDTEAFF; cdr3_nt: TGCGCCAGCAGCCAAGGGGACTGGGGGGACACTGAAGCTTTCTTT
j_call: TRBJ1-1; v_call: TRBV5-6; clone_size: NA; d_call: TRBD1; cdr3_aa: CASSPDRGRTEAFF; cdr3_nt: TGTGCCAGCAGCCCGGACAGGGGGCGGACTGAAGCTTTCTTT
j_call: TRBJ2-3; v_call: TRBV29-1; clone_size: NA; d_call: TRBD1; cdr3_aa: CSASQGTADTQYF; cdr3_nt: TGCAGCGCTTCACAGGGGACGGCGGATACGCAGTATTTT
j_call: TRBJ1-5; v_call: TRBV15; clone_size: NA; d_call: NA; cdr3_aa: CATSRQGFGNQPQHF; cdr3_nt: TGTGCCACCAGCAGGCAGGGGTTCGGCAATCAGCCCCAGCATTTT
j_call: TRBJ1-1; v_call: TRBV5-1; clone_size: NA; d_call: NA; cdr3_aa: CASTTGSVQNTEAFF; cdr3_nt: TGCGCCAGCACCACGGGGTCGGTGCAGAACACTGAAGCTTTCTTT
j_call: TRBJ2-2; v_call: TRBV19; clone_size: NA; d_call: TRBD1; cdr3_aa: CASSRVAGGVGELFF; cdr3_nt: TGTGCCAGTAGTAGGGTGGCAGGGGGTGTCGGGGAGCTGTTTTTT
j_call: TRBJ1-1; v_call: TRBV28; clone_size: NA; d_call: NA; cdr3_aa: CASSLRSGVGAFF; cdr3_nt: TGTGCCAGCAGTTTAAGGTCCGGGGTTGGAGCTTTCTTT
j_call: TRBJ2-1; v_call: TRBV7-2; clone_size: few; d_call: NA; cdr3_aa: CASSLVRSYNEQFF; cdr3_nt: TGTGCCAGCAGCTTAGTCCGTTCCTACAATGAGCAGTTCTTC
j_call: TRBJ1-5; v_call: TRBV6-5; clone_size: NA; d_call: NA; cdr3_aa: CASSIGAYSNQPQHF; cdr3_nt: TGTGCCAGCAGTATAGGGGCCTATAGCAATCAGCCCCAGCATTTT
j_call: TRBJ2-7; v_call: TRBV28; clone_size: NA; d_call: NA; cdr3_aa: CASSLEPLVNYEQYF; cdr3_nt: TGTGCCAGCAGTTTGGAGCCCCTGGTGAACTACGAGCAGTACTTC
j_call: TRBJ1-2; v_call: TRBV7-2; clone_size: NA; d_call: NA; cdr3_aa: CASSLVVAWQGLQGYTF; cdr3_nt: TGTGCCAGCAGCTTAGTTGTCGCCTGGCAGGGCCTGCAAGGCTACACCTTC
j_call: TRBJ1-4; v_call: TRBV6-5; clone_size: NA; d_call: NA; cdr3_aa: CASSYSGRTNEKLFF; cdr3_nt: TGTGCCAGCAGTTACTCAGGGAGAACTAATGAAAAACTGTTTTTT
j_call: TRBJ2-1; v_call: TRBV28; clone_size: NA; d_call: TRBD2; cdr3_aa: CASLTSGTYNEQFF; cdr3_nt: TGTGCCAGCCTGACTAGCGGAACCTACAATGAGCAGTTCTTC
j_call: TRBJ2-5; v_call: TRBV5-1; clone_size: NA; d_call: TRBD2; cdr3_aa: CASSLASASGRASETQYF; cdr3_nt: TGCGCCAGCAGCTTGGCCTCGGCTAGCGGGAGGGCATCGGAGACCCAGTACTTC
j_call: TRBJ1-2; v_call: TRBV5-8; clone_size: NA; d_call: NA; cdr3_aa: CASSLYSRAAHGYTF; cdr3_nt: TGTGCCAGCAGCTTGTACAGCAGGGCCGCGCATGGCTACACCTTC
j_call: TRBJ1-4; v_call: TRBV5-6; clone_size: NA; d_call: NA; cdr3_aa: CASSFAGGVVLFF; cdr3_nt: TGTGCCAGCAGTTTCGCGGGGGGAGTGGTACTGTTTTTT
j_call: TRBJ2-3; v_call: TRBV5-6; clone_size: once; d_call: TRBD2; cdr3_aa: CASSFIGREGTDTQYF; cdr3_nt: TGTGCCAGCAGCTTCATCGGGAGGGAAGGCACAGATACGCAGTATTTT
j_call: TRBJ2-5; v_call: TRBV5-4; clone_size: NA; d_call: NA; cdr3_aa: CASSLARAQETQYF; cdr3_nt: TGTGCCAGCAGCTTGGCCAGGGCCCAAGAGACCCAGTACTTC
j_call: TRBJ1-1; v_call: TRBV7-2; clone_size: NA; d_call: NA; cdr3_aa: CASSPQSNTEAFF; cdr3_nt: TGTGCCAGCAGCCCCCAGTCAAACACTGAAGCTTTCTTT
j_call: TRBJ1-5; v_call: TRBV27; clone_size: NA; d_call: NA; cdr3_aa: CASSWADNQPQHF; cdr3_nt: TGTGCCAGCAGTTGGGCAGACAATCAGCCCCAGCATTTT
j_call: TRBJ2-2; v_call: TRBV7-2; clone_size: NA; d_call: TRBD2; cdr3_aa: CASSFGTSGRAPGELFF; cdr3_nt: TGTGCCAGCAGCTTCGGGACTAGCGGGAGGGCCCCCGGGGAGCTGTTTTTT
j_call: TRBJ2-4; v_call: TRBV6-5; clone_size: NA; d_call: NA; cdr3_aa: CASRVKRLAKNIQYF; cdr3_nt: TGTGCCAGCAGGGTCAAAAGACTAGCCAAAAACATTCAGTACTTC
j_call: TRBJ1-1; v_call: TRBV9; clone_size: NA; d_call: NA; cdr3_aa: CASSVGMNTEAFF; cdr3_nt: TGTGCCAGCAGCGTCGGGATGAACACTGAAGCTTTCTTT
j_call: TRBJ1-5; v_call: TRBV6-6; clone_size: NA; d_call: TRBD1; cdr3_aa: CASRQGQGASHQPQHF; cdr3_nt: TGTGCCAGCAGACAAGGACAGGGGGCGAGTCATCAGCCCCAGCATTTT
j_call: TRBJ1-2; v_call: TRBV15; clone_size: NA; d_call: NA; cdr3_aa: CATSLLRGDYGYTF; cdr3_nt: TGTGCCACCAGCCTGTTACGAGGTGACTATGGCTACACCTTC
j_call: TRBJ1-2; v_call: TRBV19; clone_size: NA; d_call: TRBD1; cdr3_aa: CASIGTENGYTF; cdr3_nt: TGTGCCAGTATTGGGACAGAAAATGGCTACACCTTC